The clone carrying this TCR beta chain was seen many times. These data come from a study of T-cell reconstitution after alpha-beta-depleted transplantation in children. This CDR3 is 14 amino acids long. V dropped 4 bases and J dropped 9 bases, with 16 bases sitting between them. Unique molecular identifiers were incorporated when the TCRbeta library was constructed. TCRdb used MiXCR to reprocess the PCR reads, holding one entry per CDR3 protein. The data contain approximately 650,000 distinct CDR3 sequences, roughly 14% of them singletons. V gene TRBV12-3 or TRBV12-4 combines with J gene TRBJ2-4; D is perhaps TRBD1 (7 bases). This specimen consisted of PBMCs, obtained before TCRalphabeta/CD19-depleted stem cell transplant. The receptor was isolated from a girl aged 2 to 10 with congenital amegakaryocytic thrombocytopenia, due to receive a stem cell transplant. CDR3 protein: CASSWQGGPIIQYF. The DNA for the CDR3 is TGTGCCAGCAGTTGGCAGGGGGGCCCGATCATTCAGTACTTC.